What follows are 10 T cell receptor beta chains derived from one specimen sequenced in a study of shared clonotypes between healthy human individuals. The assay was immunoSEQ multiplex PCR, and TCRdb's table has in-frame clones only and misses some. The table has approximately 2.3 million clones, more than 80% seen once. Sequencing was done on a sample of naive CD4+ T cells from PBMCs. The sample's subset: CD45RA+ positively selected. The source is a young man in good health. Some clones in this sample may be carry-over from other donors' samples.

The chain employs TRBV5-4 and TRBJ1-4; TRBD1 matches at 8 bases. V was pared by 3 bases and J by 12 bases, with 1 base of the junction left unmatched. The CDR3 runs to 11 residues. Germline CDR1 is SGHNT and CDR2 is YYREEE (reference sequence). CDR3 residues: CASSSGGQLFF. The CDR3 nucleotides read TGTGCCAGCAGCTCAGGGGGCCAACTGTTTTTT.

V and J are TRBV5-4 and TRBJ2-5; D gene uncertain. Germline assignment: CDR1 SGHNT and CDR2 YYREEE (reference sequence). V dropped 3 bases and J dropped 0 bases, with 6 bases sitting between them. The CDR3 is made up of 13 amino acids. CDR3 region: CASSSPDQETQYF. CDR3 DNA: TGTGCCAGCAGCTCCCCAGACCAAGAGACCCAGTACTTC.

The chain combines TRBV7-9 with TRBJ1-2; D call uncertain. The CDR3 runs to 14 residues. Germline V lookup: CDR1 SEHNR, CDR2 FQNEAQ (reference sequence). V lost 2 bases and J lost 7, with 14 bases in between. This CDR3 is CASSLNLGVGGYTF. Here the CDR3 DNA reads TGTGCCAGCAGCTTAAATCTGGGAGTAGGTGGCTACACCTTC.

The chain carries TRBV5-1 and TRBJ2-6, with TRBD1 matching over 7 bases. The CDR3 consists of 17 residues. V gave up 1 base and J gave up 0 bases; unmatched junction bases: 4. Germline CDR1 is SGHRS and CDR2 is YFSETQ. CDR3 sequence reads: CASSLWGQSSGANVLTF. CDR3 coding DNA: TGCGCCAGCAGCTTGTGGGGACAGAGCTCTGGGGCCAACGTCCTGACTTTC. Complete variable domain (other parts from reference TRBV5-1 and TRBJ2-6): KAGVTQTPRYLIKTRGQQVTLSCSPISGHRSVSWYQQTPGQGLQFLFEYFSETQRNKGNFPGRFSGRQFSNSRSEMNVSTLELGDSALYLCASSLWGQSSGANVLTFGAGSRLTVL.

The chain is built from TRBV7-6 and TRBJ2-5, with a tentative D call TRBD2 (6 bases). Germline CDR1 and CDR2: SGHVS and FNYEAQ. The V end was cut by 1 base, the J end by 3 bases, with 15 bases between. The CDR3 totals 16 residues. CDR3 region: CASSLEGVAEKETQYF. The CDR3 nucleotides are TGTGCCAGCAGCTTAGAGGGCGTAGCGGAGAAAGAGACCCAGTACTTC. Filled out from reference TRBV7-6 and TRBJ2-5, the complete variable domain reads GAGVSQSPRYKVTKRGQDVALRCDPISGHVSLYWYRQALGQGPEFLTYFNYEAQQDKSGLPNDRFSAERPEGSISTLTIQRTEQRDSAMYRCASSLEGVAEKETQYFGPGTRLLVL.

V is TRBV28 and J is TRBJ2-3; possibly TRBD1 or TRBD2 for D (7 bases each). The V gene's germline CDR1 is MDHEN and CDR2 SYDVKM. V was cut by 3 bases and J by 4 bases, with 14 bases left in between. CDR3 size: 15 residues. In DNA form, the CDR3 reads TGTGCCAGCAGTTTTATCAGGGGGGGCGCAGATACGCAGTATTTT. It is translated as CASSFIRGGADTQYF.

This clone appeared once. The genes are TRBV5-1 and TRBJ2-1; D is possibly TRBD1 or TRBD2 (5 bases each). This CDR3 comprises 13 residues. Germline values: CDR1 SGHRS, CDR2 YFSETQ. V was shortened by 1 base and J by 8 bases, with 10 bases between the two germline ends. CDR3 residues: CASSLIRGDEQFF. The CDR3 DNA follows: TGCGCCAGCAGCTTGATCAGAGGGGATGAGCAGTTCTTC. The complete variable domain, with remaining parts taken from reference TRBV5-1 and TRBJ2-1, reads KAGVTQTPRYLIKTRGQQVTLSCSPISGHRSVSWYQQTPGQGLQFLFEYFSETQRNKGNFPGRFSGRQFSNSRSEMNVSTLELGDSALYLCASSLIRGDEQFFGPGTRLTVL.

The V gene is TRBV4-3, the J gene TRBJ1-1; D unresolved. Germline values: CDR1 LGHNA, CDR2 YSLEER. The ends were cut back, 1 base at V and 1 base at J, with 7 bases in the middle. The CDR3 covers 14 residues. CDR3 nucleotides: TGCGCCAGCAGCCAAGTGAGGGAGAACACTGAAGCTTTCTTT. Its protein is CASSQVRENTEAFF.

About this clone itself: Lacking the conserved final phenylalanine or tryptophan, this CDR3 likely reflects a read error. No DNA is shown, since the ends of the CDR3 on it are uncertain; the CDR3 is the one TCRdb lists. The genes are TRBV27 and TRBJ2-3; TRBD2 is the table's D call and was not checked against the DNA. Germline V gene lookup returns CDR1 MNHEY and CDR2 SMNVEV (reference sequence). From its first to its last residue, the CDR3 has 15 amino acids. The CDR3 loop reads CASSLTSGRHLGCSK.

The V call is TRBV6-6, the J call TRBJ2-1; the match to TRBD2 covers 8 bases. The CDR3 has 15 amino acids. The germline CDR1 and CDR2 sequences are MNHNY and SVGAGI (reference sequence). J gave up 3 bases and V 5 bases, and 6 bases lay outside the gene matches. Here the CDR3 DNA reads TGTGCCAGCAGTAATAGCGGGATACTCTACAATGAGCAGTTCTTC. Translation gives CASSNSGILYNEQFF.